This TCR beta chain was captured by sequencing in a study of brain T cells in children with intractable seizures (TCRdb year 2021). Describing the broader study: Resected brain tissue from some 53 pediatric epilepsy surgery cases was initially screened for immune gene transcripts with a NanoString immunology panel. Among the approximately 12 selected surgery cases, eight also had pre-surgery blood sequenced, leaving four with brain tissue only.

The time point tag for this specimen amounts to: resected brain tissue, or blood drawn just prior to surgery. The surgery cases that showed the highest brain T cell transcript signatures were chosen for TCR beta chain sequencing of brain tissue, and of blood when it was available. Before surgery, patients had received at least one anti-epileptic drug. The TCR-sequenced patients were children whose drug-resistant epilepsy was caused by tuberous sclerosis complex, focal cortical dysplasia, Rasmussen encephalitis or hemimegalencephaly. Blood samples were drawn just before the epilepsy surgery. Bulk genomic DNA was extracted from unsorted brain tissue and whole blood with the Monarch genomic DNA purification kit. The CDR3 has 15 amino acids, counting the end cysteine and phenylalanine. Here the CDR3 DNA is all that survives: 45 bases in frame from base 1. Relative to germline, V is 4 bases shorter and J is 7 bases shorter, with 16 bases between their ends. CDR1 MGHDK and CDR2 SYGVNS are derived from the germline V gene.

The study at large found these results: Because sequencing depth differed between pre- and post-surgery blood, the absence of clones from the pre-surgery sample may reflect undersampling. Viral specificity was inferred solely from CDR3 sequence similarity, and the HCMV serostatus of the patients was not known.

The immunoSEQ assay was used to generate TCR beta chain sequences from genomic DNA. The published analysis was carried out like this. CDR3 sequences not starting with the conserved framework cysteine at position 104 were manually removed. To get clonality, the normalized Shannon's Diversity Index was subtracted from one, giving values from 0 (maximal diversity) to 1 (oligoclonal). Differences in the frequency of the same CDR3 between samples, such as brain versus blood, were assessed with chi-squared comparison-of-proportions tests. Public clonotypes were found through immuneACCESS searches, while the VDJdb browser was used to judge similarity to known antiviral clonotypes. TCRdb holds this immuneACCESS table with in-frame rearrangements only. Some clones are missing; in checked studies, unresolved V genes explain under half, and the rest has no known cause. The DNA gave D and trimming, while V, J and clone size come from that table. In this sample the table shows tens of thousands of clones, roughly 95% of which occur a single time. The ten largest make up around 0.4% of the sample.

A word on this clone: The antigen this receptor binds is unknown. Base qualities are not at hand, and no much larger clone is one base apart.

The V gene is TRBV25-1 and the J gene is TRBJ2-2; the D gene remains uncertain. This sample comprised peripheral blood, obtained at surgery. The source of this sequence is a boy under three years old with focal cortical dysplasia and intractable seizures. The CDR3 reads as follows: CASSGLRAPGGELFF. The DNA reads TGTGCCAGCAGTGGTCTCCGGGCCCCCGGCGGGGAGCTGTTTTTT. Here the CDR3 is joined to the reference TRBV25-1 and TRBJ2-2 genes, and the full variable domain is: EADIYQTPRYLVIGTGKKITLECSQTMGHDKMYWYQQDPGMELHLIHYSYGVNSTEKGDLSSESTVSRIRTEHFPLTLESARPSHTSQYLCASSGLRAPGGELFFGEGSRLTVL.